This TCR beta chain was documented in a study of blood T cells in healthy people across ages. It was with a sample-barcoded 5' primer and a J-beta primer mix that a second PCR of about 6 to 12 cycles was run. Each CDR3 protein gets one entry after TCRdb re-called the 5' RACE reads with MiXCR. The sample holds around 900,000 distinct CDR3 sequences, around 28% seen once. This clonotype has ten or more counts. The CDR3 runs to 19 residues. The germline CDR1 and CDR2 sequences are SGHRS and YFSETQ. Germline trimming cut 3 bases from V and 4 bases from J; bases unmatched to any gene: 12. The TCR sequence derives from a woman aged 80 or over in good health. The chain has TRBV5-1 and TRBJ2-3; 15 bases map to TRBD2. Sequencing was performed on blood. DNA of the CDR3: TGCGCCAGCAGCTCGGGACTAGCGGGGGGCCCCTCCTCAGCAGATACGCAGTATTTT. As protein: CASSSGLAGGPSSADTQYF.